This is a list of T cell receptor beta chains from one sample in a study of blood T cell repertoires in COVID-19. Profiling relied on immunoSEQ multiplex PCR, and the TCRdb table lists in-frame clones only, not all of them. The repertoire holds 140,000 to 150,000 clones, with approximately 81% as singletons. The sequencing sample was made of peripheral blood. The source of these receptors is a human donor in a cohort sampled during active COVID-19. Both conserved end residues are part of each CDR3. Fields, in order: J gene, clone size, D gene, V gene, CDR3 protein, CDR3 DNA. A D gene is named only where the DNA matches it firmly. Size values are once, few and many counts, or a class for expanded clones, and some rows have none.

j_gene: TRBJ2-1; abundance: NA; d_gene: TRBD1; v_gene: TRBV5-4; CDR3aa: CASTAGQGAYNEQFF; CDR3nt: TGTGCCAGCACCGCGGGACAGGGAGCCTACAATGAGCAGTTCTTC
j_gene: TRBJ2-2; abundance: NA; d_gene: NA; v_gene: TRBV10-3; CDR3aa: CAISQGSGELFF; CDR3nt: TGTGCCATCAGTCAGGGAAGCGGGGAGCTGTTTTTT
j_gene: TRBJ1-2; abundance: NA; d_gene: NA; v_gene: TRBV3-1/TRBV3-2; CDR3aa: CASSPGSYGYTF; CDR3nt: TGTGCCAGCAGCCCCGGGTCCTATGGCTACACCTTC
j_gene: TRBJ1-1; abundance: NA; d_gene: TRBD1; v_gene: TRBV11-2; CDR3aa: CASSYDRANTEAFF; CDR3nt: TGTGCCAGCAGCTATGACAGGGCCAACACTGAAGCTTTCTTT
j_gene: TRBJ1-1; abundance: NA; d_gene: NA; v_gene: TRBV15; CDR3aa: CATSREAARMNTEAFF; CDR3nt: TGTGCCACCAGCAGAGAGGCAGCTAGGATGAACACTGAAGCTTTCTTT
j_gene: TRBJ2-2; abundance: NA; d_gene: TRBD1; v_gene: TRBV19; CDR3aa: CASSIGGTGPTGELFF; CDR3nt: TGTGCCAGTAGTATAGGGGGGACAGGCCCAACCGGGGAGCTGTTTTTT
j_gene: TRBJ1-3; abundance: once; d_gene: NA; v_gene: TRBV9; CDR3aa: CASSSRGGNSGNTIYF; CDR3nt: TGTGCCAGCAGCTCCCGCGGGGGTAACTCTGGAAACACCATATATTTT
j_gene: TRBJ1-4; abundance: once; d_gene: NA; v_gene: TRBV11-2; CDR3aa: CASTRQTLNEKLFF; CDR3nt: TGTGCCAGCACCAGACAGACCTTAAATGAAAAACTGTTTTTT
j_gene: TRBJ2-1; abundance: NA; d_gene: NA; v_gene: TRBV7-2; CDR3aa: CASSRTSTPSSYNEQFF; CDR3nt: TGTGCCAGCAGTCGAACCTCGACTCCAAGCTCCTACAATGAGCAGTTCTTC
j_gene: TRBJ1-1; abundance: NA; d_gene: NA; v_gene: TRBV9; CDR3aa: CASSVGSRATEAFF; CDR3nt: TGTGCCAGCAGCGTAGGCAGCAGGGCCACTGAAGCTTTCTTT
j_gene: TRBJ2-1; abundance: NA; d_gene: NA; v_gene: TRBV5-4; CDR3aa: CASSLGGGAYNEQFF; CDR3nt: TGTGCCAGCAGCTTGGGAGGGGGGGCTTACAATGAGCAGTTCTTC
j_gene: TRBJ2-7; abundance: NA; d_gene: TRBD1; v_gene: TRBV20-1; CDR3aa: CSASSGGPYEQYF; CDR3nt: TGCAGTGCTAGTTCAGGGGGCCCCTACGAGCAGTACTTC
j_gene: TRBJ1-3; abundance: NA; d_gene: TRBD1; v_gene: TRBV6-6; CDR3aa: CASSSLQGADGNTIYF; CDR3nt: TGTGCCAGCAGTTCCCTACAGGGGGCAGATGGAAACACCATATATTTT
j_gene: TRBJ1-6; abundance: NA; d_gene: NA; v_gene: TRBV28; CDR3aa: CASSPDLLSPLHF; CDR3nt: TGTGCCAGCAGCCCCGACTTACTTTCACCCCTCCACTTT
j_gene: TRBJ2-7; abundance: NA; d_gene: NA; v_gene: TRBV28; CDR3aa: CASRDSRSKQYF; CDR3nt: TGTGCCAGCAGGGACAGCAGGAGCAAGCAGTACTTC
j_gene: TRBJ1-2; abundance: NA; d_gene: NA; v_gene: TRBV12-3/TRBV12-4; CDR3aa: CASTLGAGRGYTF; CDR3nt: TGTGCCAGCACCCTGGGGGCAGGAAGGGGCTACACCTTC
j_gene: TRBJ2-3; abundance: once; d_gene: TRBD1; v_gene: TRBV3-1/TRBV3-2; CDR3aa: CASSFQGAGIENTQYF; CDR3nt: TGTGCCAGCAGCTTCCAGGGGGCGGGGATTGAAAATACGCAGTATTTT
j_gene: TRBJ2-3; abundance: once; d_gene: TRBD1; v_gene: TRBV28; CDR3aa: CASSSTGTGPDTQYF; CDR3nt: TGTGCCAGCAGTTCCACCGGGACAGGGCCAGATACGCAGTATTTT
j_gene: TRBJ1-6; abundance: NA; d_gene: NA; v_gene: TRBV30; CDR3aa: CAWSESESSPLHF; CDR3nt: TGTGCCTGGAGTGAATCGGAGAGTTCACCCCTCCACTTT
j_gene: TRBJ2-3; abundance: NA; d_gene: NA; v_gene: TRBV9; CDR3aa: CASSVAAGEGISTDTQYF; CDR3nt: TGTGCCAGCAGCGTAGCGGCAGGGGAAGGGATTAGCACAGATACGCAGTATTTT
j_gene: TRBJ2-2; abundance: NA; d_gene: NA; v_gene: TRBV6-5; CDR3aa: CASRWEGANTGELFF; CDR3nt: TGTGCCAGCAGATGGGAGGGGGCGAACACCGGGGAGCTGTTTTTT
j_gene: TRBJ2-1; abundance: NA; d_gene: NA; v_gene: TRBV7-8; CDR3aa: CASSLVPLGGGDEQFF; CDR3nt: TGTGCCAGCAGCTTAGTCCCGCTTGGAGGGGGGGATGAGCAGTTCTTC
j_gene: TRBJ2-5; abundance: NA; d_gene: TRBD1; v_gene: TRBV5-4; CDR3aa: CASTQGDRETQYF; CDR3nt: TGTGCCAGCACCCAGGGGGACCGAGAGACCCAGTACTTC
j_gene: TRBJ1-2; abundance: NA; d_gene: NA; v_gene: TRBV28; CDR3aa: CASSLRDRPYGYTF; CDR3nt: TGTGCCAGCAGTTTGCGCGACAGACCCTATGGCTACACCTTC